The sequence of this T cell receptor (beta chain) was determined in a study of cytomegalovirus exposure and HLA in healthy donors. Across the study: Prior work identified 120 million or so unique TCR beta sequences in some 180 million T cells.

This clone was seen just once. Its antigen is as yet unknown. General study findings and limits: It was confirmed in vitro that a few of the CMV-associated chains were specific for CMV antigens.

The primer mix had 60 Vbeta and 13 Jbeta primers. Assay: immunoSEQ multiplex PCR; the TCRdb copy retains only in-frame clones and omits some. The table has fewer than 200,000 clones, approximately 81% seen once; the top ten hold 0.75% to 0.9%. V lost 8 bases, J lost 3 bases, and 15 bases stayed unmatched. The CDR3 contains 17 residues. CDR1 is MNHEY, CDR2 SMNVEV, per germline (reference sequence). Sequencing was done on a sample of PBMCs. The receptor's source is a woman younger than 35 in good health and CMV-seronegative. The chain combines TRBV27 with TRBJ2-7, with 11 bases that match TRBD2. For the CDR3, the DNA is TGTGCCAGCGCTAGGCTAGCGGGAGGTTCGTCCTACTACGAGCAGTACTTC. Protein product: CASARLAGGSSYYEQYF.